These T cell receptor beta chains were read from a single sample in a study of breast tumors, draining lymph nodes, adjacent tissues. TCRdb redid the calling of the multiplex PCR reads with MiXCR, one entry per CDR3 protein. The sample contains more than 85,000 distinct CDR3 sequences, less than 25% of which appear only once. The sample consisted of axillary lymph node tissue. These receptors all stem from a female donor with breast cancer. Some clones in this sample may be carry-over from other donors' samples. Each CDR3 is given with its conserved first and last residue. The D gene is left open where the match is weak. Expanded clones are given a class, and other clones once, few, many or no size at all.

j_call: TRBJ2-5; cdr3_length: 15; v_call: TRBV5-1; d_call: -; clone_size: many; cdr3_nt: TGCGCCAGCAGCTTGGTATGGGAGTACCAAGAGACCCAGTACTTC; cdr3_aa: CASSLVWEYQETQYF
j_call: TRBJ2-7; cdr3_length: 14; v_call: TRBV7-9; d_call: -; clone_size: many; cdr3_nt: TGTGCCAGCAGCTTAGTGGCTAGCTCCTACGAGCAGTACTTC; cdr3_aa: CASSLVASSYEQYF
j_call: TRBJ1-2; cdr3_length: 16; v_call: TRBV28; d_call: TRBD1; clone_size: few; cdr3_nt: TGTGCCAGCAGAAGAACAGGACAGGCCCTACGGGATGGCTACACCTTC; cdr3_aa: CASRRTGQALRDGYTF
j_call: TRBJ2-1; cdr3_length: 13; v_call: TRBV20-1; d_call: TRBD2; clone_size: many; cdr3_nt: TGCAGTGCTAGCCCGGGACTAGTGATTGAGCAGTTCTTC; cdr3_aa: CSASPGLVIEQFF
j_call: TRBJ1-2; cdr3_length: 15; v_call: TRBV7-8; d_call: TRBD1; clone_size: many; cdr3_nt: TGTGCCAGCAGCTTACGACAGGGGGCGGGCTATGGCTACACCTTC; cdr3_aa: CASSLRQGAGYGYTF
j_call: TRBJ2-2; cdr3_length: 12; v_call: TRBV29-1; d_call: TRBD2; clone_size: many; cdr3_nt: TGCAGCGTGGGGACTAGCGGCGGGGAGCTGTTTTTT; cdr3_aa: CSVGTSGGELFF
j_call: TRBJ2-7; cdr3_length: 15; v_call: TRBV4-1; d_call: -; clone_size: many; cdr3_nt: TGCGCCAGCAGCCCCAGCCCGTTCCTAATTTACGAGCAGTACTTC; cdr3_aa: CASSPSPFLIYEQYF
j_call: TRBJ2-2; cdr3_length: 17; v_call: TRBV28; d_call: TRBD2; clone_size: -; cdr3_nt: TGTGCCAGCAGTTTTTCTAGCGGGGGGGAGAACACCGGGGAGCTGTTTTTT; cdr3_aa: CASSFSSGGENTGELFF
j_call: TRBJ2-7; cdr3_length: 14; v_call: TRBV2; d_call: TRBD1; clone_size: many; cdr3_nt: TGTGCCACACGAGGAGGGACAGGGTTCTACGAGCAGTACTTC; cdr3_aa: CATRGGTGFYEQYF
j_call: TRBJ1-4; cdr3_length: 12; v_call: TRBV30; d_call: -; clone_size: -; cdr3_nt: TGTGCCTGGAGTGCCCAAGGTGGAGAACTGTTTTTT; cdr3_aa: CAWSAQGGELFF
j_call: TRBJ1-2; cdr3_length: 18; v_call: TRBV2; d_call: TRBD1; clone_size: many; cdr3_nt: TGTGCCAGCAGTGAAAGGACAGGCAACGCCCATACTAACTATGGCTACACCTTC; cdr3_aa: CASSERTGNAHTNYGYTF
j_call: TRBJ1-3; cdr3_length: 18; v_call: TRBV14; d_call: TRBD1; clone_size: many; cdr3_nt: TGTGCCAGCAGCCAAGGTTGGACAGGGGGCATCTCGGGAAACACCATATATTTT; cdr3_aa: CASSQGWTGGISGNTIYF
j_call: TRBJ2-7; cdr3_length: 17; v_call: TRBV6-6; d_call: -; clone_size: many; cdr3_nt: TGTGCCAGCAGTTACACGCGGGACAGTCCAAAGAGCTACGAGCAGTACTTC; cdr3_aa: CASSYTRDSPKSYEQYF
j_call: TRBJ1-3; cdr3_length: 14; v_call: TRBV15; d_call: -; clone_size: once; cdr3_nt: TGTGCCACCAGCAGAAAAGCCGTTGGAAACACCATATATTTT; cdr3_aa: CATSRKAVGNTIYF
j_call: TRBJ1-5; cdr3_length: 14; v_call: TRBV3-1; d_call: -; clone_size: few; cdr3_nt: TGTGCCAGCAGCCAAGATTTCTCGGGTAGGGCCCAGCATTTT; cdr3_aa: CASSQDFSGRAQHF
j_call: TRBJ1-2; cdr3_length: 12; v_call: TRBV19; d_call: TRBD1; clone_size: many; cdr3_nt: TGTGCCAGTTCCGGGACAGGGGATGGCTACACCTTC; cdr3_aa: CASSGTGDGYTF
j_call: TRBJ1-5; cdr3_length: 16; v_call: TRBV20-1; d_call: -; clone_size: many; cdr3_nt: TGCAGTGCTAGATTCGGAGGGAGGGTAGACAATCAGCCCCAGCATTTT; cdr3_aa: CSARFGGRVDNQPQHF
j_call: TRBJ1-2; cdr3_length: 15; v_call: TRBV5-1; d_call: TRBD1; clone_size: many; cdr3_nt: TGCGCCAGCAGCTACGACAGGGGGCTTTACTATGGCTACACCTTC; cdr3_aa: CASSYDRGLYYGYTF
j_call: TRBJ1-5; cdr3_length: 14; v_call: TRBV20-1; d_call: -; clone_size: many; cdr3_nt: TGCAGTGCTAGAGAACTGGCGGGGGTTCAGCCCCAGCATTTT; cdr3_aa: CSARELAGVQPQHF
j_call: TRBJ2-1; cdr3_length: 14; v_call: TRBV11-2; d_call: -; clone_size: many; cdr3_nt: TGTGCCAGCAGCCCGGACTACTCCTACAATGAGCAGTTCTTC; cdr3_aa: CASSPDYSYNEQFF
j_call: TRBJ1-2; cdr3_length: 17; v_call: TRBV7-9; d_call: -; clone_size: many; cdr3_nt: TGTGCCAGCAGCCCAAATGACCGGGACCCAACCCGTGATGGCTACACCTTC; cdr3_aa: CASSPNDRDPTRDGYTF
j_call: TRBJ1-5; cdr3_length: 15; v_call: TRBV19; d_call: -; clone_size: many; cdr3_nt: TGTGCCAGTAGTATAGGGGGGACGGATTATCAGCCCCAGCATTTT; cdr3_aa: CASSIGGTDYQPQHF
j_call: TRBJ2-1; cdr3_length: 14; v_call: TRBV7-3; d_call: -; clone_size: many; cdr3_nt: TGTGCCAGCAGCTTAGCGAATTCCAAGGATGAGCAGTTCTTC; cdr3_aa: CASSLANSKDEQFF
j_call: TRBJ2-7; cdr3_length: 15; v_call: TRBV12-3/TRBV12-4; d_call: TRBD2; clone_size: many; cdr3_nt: TGTGCCAGCAGTAACCCGGGACTAGCGGACTACGAGCAGTACTTC; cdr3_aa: CASSNPGLADYEQYF
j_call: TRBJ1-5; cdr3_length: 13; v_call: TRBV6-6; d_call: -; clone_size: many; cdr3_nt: TGTGCCAGCAGGTTCGACGGAAATCAGCCCCAGCATTTT; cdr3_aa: CASRFDGNQPQHF
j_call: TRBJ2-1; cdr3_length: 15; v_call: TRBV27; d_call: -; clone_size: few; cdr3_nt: TGTGCCAGCAGCACCGACCTCAGCGCCAACAATGAGCAGTTCTTC; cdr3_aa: CASSTDLSANNEQFF
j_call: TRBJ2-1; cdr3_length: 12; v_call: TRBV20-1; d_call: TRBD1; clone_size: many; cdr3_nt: TGCAGTGCTAAGGGACAGGGGGATGAGCAGTTCTTC; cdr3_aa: CSAKGQGDEQFF
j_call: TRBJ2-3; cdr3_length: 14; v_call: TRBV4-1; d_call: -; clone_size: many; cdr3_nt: TGCGCCAGCAGCCGAGGGGGAAGCACAGATACGCAGTATTTT; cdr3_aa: CASSRGGSTDTQYF
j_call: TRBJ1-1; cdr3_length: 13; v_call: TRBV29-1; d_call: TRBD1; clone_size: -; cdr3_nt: TGCAGCGTCGTGGGACAGGGGGAAGGTGAAGCTTTCTTT; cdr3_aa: CSVVGQGEGEAFF
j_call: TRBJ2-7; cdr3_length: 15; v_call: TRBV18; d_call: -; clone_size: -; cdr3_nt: TGTGCCAGCTCACCACAGCTCGGCGGCAGGGAGGAGCAGTACTTC; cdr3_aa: CASSPQLGGREEQYF
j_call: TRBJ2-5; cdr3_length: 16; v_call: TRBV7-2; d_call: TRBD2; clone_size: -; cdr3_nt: TGTGCCAGCAGCTTAGGTAGCAGCGGGGGACTAGAGACCCAGTACTTC; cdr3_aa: CASSLGSSGGLETQYF
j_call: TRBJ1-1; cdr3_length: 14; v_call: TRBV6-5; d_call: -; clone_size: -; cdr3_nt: TGTGCCAGCAGTCGTACGTGGGGGAACACTGAAGCTTTCTTT; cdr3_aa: CASSRTWGNTEAFF
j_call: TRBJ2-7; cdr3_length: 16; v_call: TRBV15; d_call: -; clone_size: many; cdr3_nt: TGTGCCACCAGCAGCCGGACGGGAGAAGGGGTTTACGAGCAGTACTTC; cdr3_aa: CATSSRTGEGVYEQYF
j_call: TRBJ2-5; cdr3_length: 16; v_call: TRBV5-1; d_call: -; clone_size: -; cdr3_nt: TGCGCCAGCAGCTTGGGACTAGTGGGGGGTGGAGAGACCCAGTACTTC; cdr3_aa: CASSLGLVGGGETQYF
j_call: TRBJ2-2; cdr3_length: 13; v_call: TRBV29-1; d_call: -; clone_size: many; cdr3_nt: TGCAGCGTTGACGGGGGGAACACCGGGGAGCTGTTTTTT; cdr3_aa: CSVDGGNTGELFF
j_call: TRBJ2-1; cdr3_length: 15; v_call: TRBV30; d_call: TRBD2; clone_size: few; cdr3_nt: TGTGCCTGGTCACGGACTAGCGGGAGAATCGATGAGCAGTTCTTC; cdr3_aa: CAWSRTSGRIDEQFF
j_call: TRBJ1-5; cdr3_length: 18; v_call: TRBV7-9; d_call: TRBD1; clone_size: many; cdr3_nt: TGTGCCAGCAGCTTGGGGGGACAGGGGAGCTCCAAGAATCAGCCCCAGCATTTT; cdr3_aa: CASSLGGQGSSKNQPQHF
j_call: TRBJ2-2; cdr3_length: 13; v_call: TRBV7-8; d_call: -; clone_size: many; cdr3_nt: TGTGCCAGCAGGGGCCTAGGTGGCGGGGAGCTGTTTTTT; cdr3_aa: CASRGLGGGELFF
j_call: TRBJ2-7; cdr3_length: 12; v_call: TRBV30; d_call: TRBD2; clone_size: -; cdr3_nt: TGTGGCGTGGGACTAGCGGGAGACGAGCAGTACTTC; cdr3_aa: CGVGLAGDEQYF
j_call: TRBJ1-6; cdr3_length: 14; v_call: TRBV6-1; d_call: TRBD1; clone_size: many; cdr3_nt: TGTGCCAGCAATTTCGACAGGGGTGTGTCACCCCTCCACTTT; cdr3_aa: CASNFDRGVSPLHF
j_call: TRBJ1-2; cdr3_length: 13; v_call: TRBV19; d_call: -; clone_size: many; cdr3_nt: TGTGCCAGTAGTATAACCGGGAACTATGGCTACACCTTC; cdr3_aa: CASSITGNYGYTF
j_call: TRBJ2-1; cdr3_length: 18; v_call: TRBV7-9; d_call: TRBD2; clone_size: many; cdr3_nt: TGTGCCAGCAGCTTAGACCCGGGCCTAGCGGGACCCTACAATGAGCAGTTCTTC; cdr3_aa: CASSLDPGLAGPYNEQFF
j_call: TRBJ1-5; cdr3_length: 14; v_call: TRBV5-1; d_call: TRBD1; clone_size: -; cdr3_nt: TGCGCCAGCAGCTTGTCAGGGGGGGATCAGCCCCAGCATTTT; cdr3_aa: CASSLSGGDQPQHF
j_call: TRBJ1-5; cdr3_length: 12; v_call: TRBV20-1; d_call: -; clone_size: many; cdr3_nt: TGCAGTGCTAACCGACAGGATCAGCCCCAGCATTTT; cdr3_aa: CSANRQDQPQHF
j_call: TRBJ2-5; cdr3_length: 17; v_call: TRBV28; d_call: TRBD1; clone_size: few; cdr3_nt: TGTGCCAGCAGTTTTCTTCCCGGGACAGGGTTTGGAGAGACCCAGTACTTC; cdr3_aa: CASSFLPGTGFGETQYF
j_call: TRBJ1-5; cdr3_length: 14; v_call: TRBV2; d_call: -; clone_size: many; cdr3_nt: TGTGCCAGCAGTGGCGTCGGACCAAGTCAGCCCCAGCATTTT; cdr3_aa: CASSGVGPSQPQHF
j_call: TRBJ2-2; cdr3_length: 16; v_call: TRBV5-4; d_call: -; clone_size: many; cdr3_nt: TGTGCCAGCAGCTTAGGGGGGCCGACGAACACCGGGGAGCTGTTTTTT; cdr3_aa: CASSLGGPTNTGELFF
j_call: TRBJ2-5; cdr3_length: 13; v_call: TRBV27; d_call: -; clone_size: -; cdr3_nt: TGTGCCAGCAGTCTAGGGAGTTGGGAGACCCAGTACTTC; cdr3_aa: CASSLGSWETQYF
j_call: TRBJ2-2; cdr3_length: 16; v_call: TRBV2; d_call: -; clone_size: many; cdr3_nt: TGTGCCAGCAGTGAAGCGGGCCCCGCGAACACCGGGGAGCTGTTTTTT; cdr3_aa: CASSEAGPANTGELFF
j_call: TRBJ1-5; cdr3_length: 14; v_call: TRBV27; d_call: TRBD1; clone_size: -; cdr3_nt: TGTGCCAGCAGCCTGGACAGGCGGAATCAGCCCCAGCATTTT; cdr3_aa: CASSLDRRNQPQHF
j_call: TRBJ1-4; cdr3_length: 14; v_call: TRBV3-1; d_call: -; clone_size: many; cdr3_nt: TGTGCCAGCAGTCACAGGGCCGGTAATGAAAAACTGTTTTTT; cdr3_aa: CASSHRAGNEKLFF
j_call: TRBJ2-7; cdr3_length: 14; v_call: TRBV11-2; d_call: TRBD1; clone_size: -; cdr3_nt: TGTGCCAGCAGTGCCGGGACAGGGGTTGGCGAGCAGTACTTC; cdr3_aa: CASSAGTGVGEQYF
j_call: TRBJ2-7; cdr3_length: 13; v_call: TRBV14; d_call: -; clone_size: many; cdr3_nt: TGTGCCAGCAGCCACCCGGGGGGCACCGAGCAGTACTTC; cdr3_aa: CASSHPGGTEQYF
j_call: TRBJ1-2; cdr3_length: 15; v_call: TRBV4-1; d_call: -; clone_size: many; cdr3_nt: TGCGCCAGCAGCCAAGATGGGGGCAGGGGCTATGGCTACACCTTC; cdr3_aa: CASSQDGGRGYGYTF
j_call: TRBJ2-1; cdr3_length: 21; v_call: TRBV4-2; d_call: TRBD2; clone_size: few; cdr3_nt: TGTGCCAGCAGCCAAGAATTAGGCCGAACCCAGGGACTAGCGAACAGATATGAGCAGTTCTTC; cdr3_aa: CASSQELGRTQGLANRYEQFF
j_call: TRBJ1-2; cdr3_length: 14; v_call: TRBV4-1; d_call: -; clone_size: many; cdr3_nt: TGCGCCAGCAGCCAAGCGGGCAGGGTCTATGGCTACACCTTC; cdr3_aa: CASSQAGRVYGYTF
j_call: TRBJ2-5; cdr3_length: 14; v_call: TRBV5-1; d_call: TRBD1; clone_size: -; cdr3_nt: TGCGCCAGCAGCTTGGGGACAGGGCTTCAGACCCAGTACTTC; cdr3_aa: CASSLGTGLQTQYF
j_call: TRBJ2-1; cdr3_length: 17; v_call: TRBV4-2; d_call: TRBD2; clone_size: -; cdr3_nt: TGTGCCAGCAGCCAAGTAGCGGGGGGGCCGGTCGGTAATGAGCAGTTCTTC; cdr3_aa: CASSQVAGGPVGNEQFF